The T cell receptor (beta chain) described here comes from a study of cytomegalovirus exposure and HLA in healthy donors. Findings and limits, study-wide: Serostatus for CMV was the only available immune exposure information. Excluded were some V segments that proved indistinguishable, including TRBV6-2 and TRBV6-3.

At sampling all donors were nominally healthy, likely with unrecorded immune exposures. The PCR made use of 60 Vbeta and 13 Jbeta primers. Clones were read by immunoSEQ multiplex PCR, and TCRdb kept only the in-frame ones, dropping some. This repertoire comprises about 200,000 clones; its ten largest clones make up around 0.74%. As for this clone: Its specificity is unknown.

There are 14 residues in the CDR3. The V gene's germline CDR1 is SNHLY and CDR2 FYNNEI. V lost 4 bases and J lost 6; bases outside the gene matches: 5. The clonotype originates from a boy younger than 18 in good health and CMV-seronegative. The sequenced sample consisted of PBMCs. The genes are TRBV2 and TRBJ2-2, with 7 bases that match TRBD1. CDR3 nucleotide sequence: TGTGCCAGCAGTGTGTGGCAGGGGGCCGGGGAGCTGTTTTTT. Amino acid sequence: CASSVWQGAGELFF.